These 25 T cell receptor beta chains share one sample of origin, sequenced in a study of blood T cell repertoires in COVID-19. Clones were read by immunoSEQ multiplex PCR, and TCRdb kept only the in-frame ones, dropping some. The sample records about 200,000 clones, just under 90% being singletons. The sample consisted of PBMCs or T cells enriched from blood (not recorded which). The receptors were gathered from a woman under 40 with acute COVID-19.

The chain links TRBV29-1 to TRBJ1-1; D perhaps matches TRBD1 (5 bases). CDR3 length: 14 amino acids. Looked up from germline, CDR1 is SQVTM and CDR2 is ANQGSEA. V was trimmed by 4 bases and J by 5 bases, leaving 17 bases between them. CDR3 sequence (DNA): TGCAGCGTTGTCCTCGGGACGGGAGGGACTGAAGCTTTCTTT. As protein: CSVVLGTGGTEAFF.

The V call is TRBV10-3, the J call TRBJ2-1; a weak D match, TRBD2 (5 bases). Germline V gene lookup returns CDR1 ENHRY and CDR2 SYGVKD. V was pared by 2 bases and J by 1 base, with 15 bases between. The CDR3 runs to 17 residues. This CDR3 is CAISEREGRGSYNEQFF. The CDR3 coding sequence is TGTGCCATCAGTGAGCGAGAGGGTCGCGGTTCCTACAATGAGCAGTTCTTC.

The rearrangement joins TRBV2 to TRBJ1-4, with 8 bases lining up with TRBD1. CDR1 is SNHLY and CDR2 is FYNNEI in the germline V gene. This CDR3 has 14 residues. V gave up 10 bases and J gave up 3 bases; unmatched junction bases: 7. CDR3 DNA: TGTGCCACCGTCAGGGGGCTGGCTAATGAAAAACTGTTTTTT. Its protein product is CATVRGLANEKLFF.

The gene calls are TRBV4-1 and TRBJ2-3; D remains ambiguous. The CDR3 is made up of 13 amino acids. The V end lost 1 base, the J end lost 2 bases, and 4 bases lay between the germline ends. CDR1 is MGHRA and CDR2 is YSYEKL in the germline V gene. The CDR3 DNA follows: TGCGCCAGCAGCCAAGTTTACACAGATACGCAGTATTTT. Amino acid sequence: CASSQVYTDTQYF.

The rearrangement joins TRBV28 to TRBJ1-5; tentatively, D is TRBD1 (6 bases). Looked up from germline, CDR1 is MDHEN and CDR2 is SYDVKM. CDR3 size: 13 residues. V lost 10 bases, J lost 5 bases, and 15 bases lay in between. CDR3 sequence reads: CAITQGWDQPQHF. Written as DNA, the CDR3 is TGTGCCATAACACAGGGCTGGGATCAGCCCCAGCATTTT.

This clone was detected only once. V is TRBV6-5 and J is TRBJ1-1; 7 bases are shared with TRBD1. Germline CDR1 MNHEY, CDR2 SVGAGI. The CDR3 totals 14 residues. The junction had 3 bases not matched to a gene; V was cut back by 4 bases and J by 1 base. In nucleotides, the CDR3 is TGTGCCAGCAGTTCGACAGGGCAGAACACTGAAGCTTTCTTT. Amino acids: CASSSTGQNTEAFF.

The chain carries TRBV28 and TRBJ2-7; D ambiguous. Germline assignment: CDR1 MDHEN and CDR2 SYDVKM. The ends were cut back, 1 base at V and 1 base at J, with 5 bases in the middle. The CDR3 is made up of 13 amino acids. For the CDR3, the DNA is TGTGCCAGCAGTTTATTAACTTCCTACGAGCAGTACTTC. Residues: CASSLLTSYEQYF.

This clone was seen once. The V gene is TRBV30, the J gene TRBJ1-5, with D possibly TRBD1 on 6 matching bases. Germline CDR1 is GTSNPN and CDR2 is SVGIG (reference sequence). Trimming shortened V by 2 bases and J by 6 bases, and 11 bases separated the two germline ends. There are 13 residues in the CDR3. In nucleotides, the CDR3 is TGTGCCTGGAGTCGACAGGAAGGTCAGCCCCAGCATTTT. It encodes CAWSRQEGQPQHF.

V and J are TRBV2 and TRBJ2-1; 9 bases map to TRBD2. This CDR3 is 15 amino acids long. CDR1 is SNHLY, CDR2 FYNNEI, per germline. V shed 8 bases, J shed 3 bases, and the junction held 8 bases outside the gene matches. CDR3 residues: CASPTGTSLYNEQFF. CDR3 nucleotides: TGTGCCAGCCCAACGGGGACTAGCCTCTACAATGAGCAGTTCTTC. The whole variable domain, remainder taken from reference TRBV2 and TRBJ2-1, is EPEVTQTPSHQVTQMGQEVILRCVPISNHLYFYWYRQILGQKVEFLVSFYNNEISEKSEIFDDQFSVERPDGSNFTLKIRSTKLEDSAMYFCASPTGTSLYNEQFFGPGTRLTVL.

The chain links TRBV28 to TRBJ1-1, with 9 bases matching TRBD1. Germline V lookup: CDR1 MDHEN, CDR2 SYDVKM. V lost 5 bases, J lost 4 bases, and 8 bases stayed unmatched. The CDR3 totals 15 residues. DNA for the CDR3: TGTGCCAGCAGTAACCCACAGGGGGCGGTCACTGAAGCTTTCTTT. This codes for CASSNPQGAVTEAFF.

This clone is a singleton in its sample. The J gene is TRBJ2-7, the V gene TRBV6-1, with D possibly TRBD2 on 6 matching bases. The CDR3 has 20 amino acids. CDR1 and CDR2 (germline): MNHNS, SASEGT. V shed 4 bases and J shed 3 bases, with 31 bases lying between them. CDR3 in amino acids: CASSGRQAQYIHGGFYEQYF. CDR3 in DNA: TGTGCCAGCAGTGGAAGACAAGCTCAATACATTCACGGGGGATTCTACGAGCAGTACTTC.

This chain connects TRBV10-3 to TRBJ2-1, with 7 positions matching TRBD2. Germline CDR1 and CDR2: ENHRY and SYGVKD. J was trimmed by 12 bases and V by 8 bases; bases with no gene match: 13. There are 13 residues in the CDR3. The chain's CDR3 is CAIGGSGRGGQFF. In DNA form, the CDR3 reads TGTGCCATCGGTGGTTCAGGGAGGGGAGGGCAGTTCTTC.

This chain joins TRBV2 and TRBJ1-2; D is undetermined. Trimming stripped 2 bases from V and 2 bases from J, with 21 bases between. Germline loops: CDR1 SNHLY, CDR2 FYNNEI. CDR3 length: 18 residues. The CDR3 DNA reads TGTGCCAGCAGTGAAATGTTAGGAGCGCTCAGCTTGAACTATGGCTACACCTTC. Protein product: CASSEMLGALSLNYGYTF.

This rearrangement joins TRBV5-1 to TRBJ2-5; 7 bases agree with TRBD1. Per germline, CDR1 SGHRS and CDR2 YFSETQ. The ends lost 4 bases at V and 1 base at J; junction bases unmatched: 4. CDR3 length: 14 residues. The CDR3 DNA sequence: TGCGCCAGCAGCATCGGACAGGCCCAAGAGACCCAGTACTTC. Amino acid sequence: CASSIGQAQETQYF. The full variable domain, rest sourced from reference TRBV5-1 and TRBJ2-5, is KAGVTQTPRYLIKTRGQQVTLSCSPISGHRSVSWYQQTPGQGLQFLFEYFSETQRNKGNFPGRFSGRQFSNSRSEMNVSTLELGDSALYLCASSIGQAQETQYFGPGTRLLVL.

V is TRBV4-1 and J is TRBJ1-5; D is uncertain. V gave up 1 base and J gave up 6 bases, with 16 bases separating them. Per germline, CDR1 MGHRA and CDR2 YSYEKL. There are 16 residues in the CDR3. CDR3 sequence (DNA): TGCGCCAGCAGCCAAGTGCCCTACGAGAAAAGTCAGCCCCAGCATTTT. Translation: CASSQVPYEKSQPQHF.

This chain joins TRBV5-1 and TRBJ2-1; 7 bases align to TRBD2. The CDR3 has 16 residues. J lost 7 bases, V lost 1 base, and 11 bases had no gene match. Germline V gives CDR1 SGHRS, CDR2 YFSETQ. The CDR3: CASSLLAGLLENEQFF. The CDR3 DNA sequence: TGCGCCAGCAGCTTGCTGGCGGGACTACTAGAAAATGAGCAGTTCTTC.

As DNA, the CDR3 is TGTGCCAGCAGTTGGGGGGTGGCGAAGGGCTACACCTTC. As protein: CASSWGVAKGYTF. The chain has TRBV12-3 or TRBV12-4 and TRBJ1-2; D may be TRBD1 (5 bases). Trimming cost V 4 bases and J 8 bases, with 14 bases left between them. The CDR3 extends over 13 amino acids.

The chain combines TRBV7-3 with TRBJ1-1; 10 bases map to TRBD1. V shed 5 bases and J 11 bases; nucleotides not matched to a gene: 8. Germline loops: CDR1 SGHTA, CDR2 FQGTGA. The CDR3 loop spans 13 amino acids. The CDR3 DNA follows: TGTGCCAGCAGCCGGGACAGGGGCCGTCGGGCTTTCTTT. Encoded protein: CASSRDRGRRAFF.

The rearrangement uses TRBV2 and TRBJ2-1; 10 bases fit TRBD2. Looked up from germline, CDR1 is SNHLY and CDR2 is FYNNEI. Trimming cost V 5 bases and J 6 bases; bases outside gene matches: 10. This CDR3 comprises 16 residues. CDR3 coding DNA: TGTGCCAGCAGTATTAGCGGGGGGCTCCCTGGCAATGAGCAGTTCTTC. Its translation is CASSISGGLPGNEQFF.

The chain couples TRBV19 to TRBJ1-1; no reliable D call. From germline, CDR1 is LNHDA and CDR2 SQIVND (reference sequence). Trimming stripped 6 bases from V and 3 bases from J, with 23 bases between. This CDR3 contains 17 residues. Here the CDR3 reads CASSPRSDPGRDTEAFF. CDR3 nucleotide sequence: TGTGCCAGTAGCCCACGCAGCGATCCGGGGAGGGACACTGAAGCTTTCTTT.

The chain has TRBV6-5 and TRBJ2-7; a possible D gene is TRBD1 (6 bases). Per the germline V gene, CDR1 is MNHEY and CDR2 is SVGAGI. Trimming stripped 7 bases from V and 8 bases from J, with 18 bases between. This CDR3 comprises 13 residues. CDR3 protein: CASTPGAGVKQYF. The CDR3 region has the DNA TGTGCCAGCACCCCCGGGGCAGGGGTGAAGCAGTACTTC.

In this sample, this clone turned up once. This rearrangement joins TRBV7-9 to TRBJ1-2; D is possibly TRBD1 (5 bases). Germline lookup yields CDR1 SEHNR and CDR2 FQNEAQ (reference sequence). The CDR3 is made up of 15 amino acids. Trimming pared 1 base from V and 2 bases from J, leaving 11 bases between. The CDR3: CASSLVLGHNYGYTF. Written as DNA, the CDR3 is TGTGCCAGCAGCTTAGTATTAGGACACAACTATGGCTACACCTTC.

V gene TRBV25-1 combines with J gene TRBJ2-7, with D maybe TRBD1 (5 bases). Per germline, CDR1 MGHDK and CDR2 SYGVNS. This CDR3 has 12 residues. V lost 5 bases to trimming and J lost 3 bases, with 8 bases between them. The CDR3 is CASSHRIYEQYF. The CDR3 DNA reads TGTGCCAGCAGTCACAGGATCTACGAGCAGTACTTC.

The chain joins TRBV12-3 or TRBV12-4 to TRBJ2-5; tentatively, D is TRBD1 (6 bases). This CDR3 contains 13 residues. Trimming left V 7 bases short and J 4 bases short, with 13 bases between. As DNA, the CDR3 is TGTGCCAGCACGACCGTGGGGGCAGAGACCCAGTACTTC. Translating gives CASTTVGAETQYF.

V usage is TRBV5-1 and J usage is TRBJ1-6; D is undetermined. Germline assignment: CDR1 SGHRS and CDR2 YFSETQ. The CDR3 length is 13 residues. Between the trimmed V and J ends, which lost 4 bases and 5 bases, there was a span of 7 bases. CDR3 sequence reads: CASSLADNSPLHF. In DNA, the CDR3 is TGCGCCAGCAGCCTGGCAGATAATTCACCCCTCCACTTT.